Each of the 17 T cell receptor beta chains below was sequenced from the same sample in a study of T-cell memory formation after mild COVID-19. TCRdb reanalysed the 5' RACE reads using MiXCR and keeps one entry per CDR3 protein. The repertoire holds roughly 300,000 distinct CDR3 sequences, 8% to 9% seen once, with 20% to 25% in the top ten. Sequenced material: PBMCs or a T cell subset sorted from them (not recorded which). The source is a young man who had mild COVID-19 (a few samples of this study predate the infection). Cell type and time point are not known.

This clonotype occurred many times. V is TRBV7-2 and J is TRBJ2-1; 7 bases are shared with TRBD2. Germline V gene lookup returns CDR1 SGHTA and CDR2 FQGNSA. This CDR3 spans 15 amino acids. After removal of 1 base from V and 2 bases from J, the junction contained 2 bases not matched to a gene. CDR3 sequence reads: CASSLGSGPYNEQFF. The CDR3 DNA reads TGTGCCAGCAGCTTAGGTAGCGGGCCCTACAATGAGCAGTTCTTC.

This clonotype was detected only a few times. V usage is TRBV7-9 and J usage is TRBJ2-2; D not resolved. The CDR3 sequence is 15 residues long. The V and J ends lost 11 bases and 0 bases respectively, with 16 bases between them. The germline V gene encodes CDR1 SEHNR and CDR2 FQNEAQ (reference sequence). For the CDR3, the DNA is TGTGCCGGTGCGGACGGCAGCGCGAACACCGGGGAGCTGTTTTTT. Its protein is CAGADGSANTGELFF.

The V gene is TRBV5-1, the J gene TRBJ2-2, with D perhaps TRBD1 (5 bases). The CDR3 sequence is 16 residues long. Trimming removed 6 bases from V and 1 base from J, with 16 bases in between. Germline V lookup: CDR1 SGHRS, CDR2 YFSETQ. The CDR3 spells CASISDTQLNTGELFF. Here the CDR3 DNA reads TGCGCCAGCATCTCGGACACCCAACTGAACACCGGGGAGCTGTTTTTT.

This clonotype appeared a few times. The chain carries TRBV5-4 and TRBJ2-2, with TRBD1 as a possible D gene (6 bases). The V end lost 5 bases, the J end lost 5 bases, and 7 bases lay between the germline ends. Germline lookup yields CDR1 SGHNT and CDR2 YYREEE (reference sequence). The CDR3 loop spans 12 amino acids. CDR3 sequence (DNA): TGTGCCAGCAGAGGGGGTACCGGGGAGCTGTTTTTT. Its translation is CASRGGTGELFF.

The V gene is TRBV6-5, the J gene TRBJ1-1; possible D gene TRBD1, 5 bases. Trimming took off 2 bases at V and 1 base at J, with 11 bases between the two ends. Germline V gene data show CDR1 as MNHEY and CDR2 as SVGAGI. The CDR3 length is 15 residues. The CDR3 sequence: CASSYGADQNTEAFF. CDR3 sequence (DNA): TGTGCCAGCAGTTACGGGGCAGATCAGAACACTGAAGCTTTCTTT.

This clonotype has at least ten counts. V gene TRBV5-1 combines with J gene TRBJ1-6; D not resolved. The CDR3 is 16 residues long. Trimming took 2 bases from V and 10 from J, leaving 19 bases between them. The germline V gene encodes CDR1 SGHRS and CDR2 YFSETQ. CDR3 nucleotide sequence: TGCGCCAGCAGCTTCCACTCTAAAGGCTCCGGATCACCCCTCCACTTT. Its translation: CASSFHSKGSGSPLHF.

This clonotype has at least ten counts. The chain carries TRBV9 and TRBJ2-6, with 7 bases aligning to TRBD2. Germline values: CDR1 SGDLS, CDR2 YYNGEE. Trimming at V came to 0 bases and at J to 0 bases, leaving 3 bases not matched to a gene. There are 17 residues in the CDR3. In nucleotides, the CDR3 is TGTGCCAGCAGCGTAGTAGCGGGCCCCTCTGGGGCCAACGTCCTGACTTTC. It is translated as CASSVVAGPSGANVLTF.

The chain combines TRBV20-1 with TRBJ2-2, with D possibly TRBD2 on 7 matching bases. The germline V and J ends were trimmed by 4 bases and 4 bases, with 19 bases remaining between them. This CDR3 comprises 16 residues. In germline, CDR1 is DFQATT, CDR2 SNEGSKA (reference sequence). The CDR3 DNA reads TGCAGTGCTACCTCGGGCTTAGGGGGGGGCACCGGGGAGCTGTTTTTT. This translates into CSATSGLGGGTGELFF.

This clonotype has more than one count but fewer than ten. The chain employs TRBV4-2 and TRBJ2-2; 8 bases line up with TRBD1. The CDR3 sequence is 18 residues long. The ends lost 0 bases at V and 7 bases at J; junction bases unmatched: 13. Germline V gene sequence: CDR1 LGHNA, CDR2 YNFKEQ. In DNA, the CDR3 is TGTGCCAGCAGCCAAGATATAGCGGCAGGGGGCGTCGTCGGGGAGCTGTTTTTT. Its protein product is CASSQDIAAGGVVGELFF.

This clonotype was observed a handful of times. The chain combines TRBV4-2 with TRBJ2-1; D is ambiguous. The CDR3 is 13 residues long. V lost 4 bases, J lost 7 bases, and 11 bases lay in between. The germline CDR1 and CDR2 sequences are LGHNA and YNFKEQ. The CDR3 loop is CASSLGRVNEQFF. In nucleotides, the CDR3 is TGTGCCAGCAGCCTCGGACGGGTTAATGAGCAGTTCTTC.

This clonotype was recorded a few times. The chain has TRBV6-2 or TRBV6-3 and TRBJ1-1; D is ambiguous. The CDR3 has 15 residues. With 6 bases removed from V and 0 bases from J, the gap between germline ends came to 14 bases. Germline CDR1 and CDR2: MNHEY and SVGEGT. The CDR3: CASSQAATMNTEAFF. CDR3 nucleotides: TGTGCCAGCAGCCAGGCAGCAACCATGAACACTGAAGCTTTCTTT.

V usage is TRBV20-1 and J usage is TRBJ2-1, with 8 bases aligning to TRBD2. Germline V CDR1 and CDR2: DFQATT, SNEGSKA (reference sequence). V lost 2 bases, J lost 1 base, and 7 bases stayed unmatched. The CDR3 is 16 residues long. The chain's CDR3 is CSARTLLAGSYNEQFF. CDR3 DNA sequence: TGCAGTGCTAGAACTCTCCTAGCGGGTTCCTACAATGAGCAGTTCTTC.

This clonotype showed up just a few times. This chain connects TRBV4-1 to TRBJ2-3; D possibly corresponds to TRBD1 (5 bases). Germline CDR1 reads MGHRA; CDR2 reads YSYEKL. The germline V and J ends were trimmed by 1 base and 4 bases, with 12 bases remaining between them. The CDR3 spans 15 residues. The CDR3 DNA is TGCGCCAGCAGCCAAGTCGCAGGGCCCCCAGATACGCAGTATTTT. It translates to CASSQVAGPPDTQYF.

This clonotype has just a few counts. The chain recombines TRBV7-2 with TRBJ2-3; D remains ambiguous. V was trimmed by 2 bases and J by 6 bases, leaving 9 bases between them. This CDR3 contains 13 residues. The V gene's germline CDR1 is SGHTA and CDR2 FQGNSA. This CDR3 is CASSLTPWDTQYF. The DNA of the CDR3 is TGTGCCAGCAGCTTAACCCCCTGGGATACGCAGTATTTT. Full variable domain (outside the CDR3, taken from reference TRBV7-2 and TRBJ2-3): GAGVSQSPSNKVTEKGKDVELRCDPISGHTALYWYRQSLGQGLEFLIYFQGNSAPDKSGLPSDRFSAERTGGSVSTLTIQRTQQEDSAVYLCASSLTPWDTQYFGPGTRLTVL.

The chain couples TRBV7-9 to TRBJ2-2; either TRBD1 or TRBD2 may supply D (5 bases each). The CDR3 is made up of 17 amino acids. Germline CDR1 reads SEHNR; CDR2 reads FQNEAQ (reference sequence). Trimming took 5 bases from V and 0 from J, leaving 16 bases between them. The chain's CDR3 is CASSPGGTSTNTGELFF. CDR3 nucleotide sequence: TGTGCCAGCAGCCCCGGTGGGACCTCGACGAACACCGGGGAGCTGTTTTTT.

This clonotype was observed many times. This chain joins TRBV4-1 and TRBJ2-3; tentative D call: TRBD2 (6 bases). Trimming pared 1 base from V and 2 bases from J, leaving 10 bases between. Germline assignment: CDR1 MGHRA and CDR2 YSYEKL. The CDR3 consists of 15 residues. The CDR3 DNA reads as TGCGCCAGCAGCCAAGTACCGCGGGACACAGATACGCAGTATTTT. Translation: CASSQVPRDTDTQYF.

In its sample, this clonotype was seen a few times. The rearrangement links TRBV27 to TRBJ2-7; D call uncertain. V shed 6 bases and J shed 3 bases, with 15 bases lying between them. This CDR3 contains 14 residues. CDR1 and CDR2 from the germline V gene are MNHEY and SMNVEV (reference sequence). CDR3 DNA sequence: TGTGCCAGCAGCAAGTACAGTGCAGACTACGAGCAGTACTTC. Translated: CASSKYSADYEQYF.